The following is a T cell receptor (beta chain) sequence with its context. Its antigen is not known. This entry is derived from a study of blood T cells in healthy people across ages. Study in general: When template switching was applied, about one barcoded beta molecule was captured per two T cells.

The authors ran a second PCR of about 7 to 11 cycles using a sample-barcoded 5' primer and a J-beta primer mix. TCRdb analysed the 5' RACE reads with MiXCR anew, one entry per CDR3 protein. Of 1,100,000 or so distinct CDR3 sequences in the sample, over 35% were seen once. The authors extracted at least 5 micrograms of total RNA per sample. J was trimmed by 4 bases and V by 4 bases; bases with no gene match: 8. Germline lookup yields CDR1 SEHNR and CDR2 FQNEAQ (reference sequence). There are 16 residues in the CDR3. Study-level findings and limits: Older age coincided with a roughly linear decline in TCR beta diversity per million T cells. From one million sequenced T cells, diversity estimates were lower bounds.

The V call is TRBV7-9, the J call TRBJ2-1, with TRBD2 matching 9 bases. The sequenced material came from blood. The receptor comes from a woman aged 60-70 years in good health. CDR3 sequence reads: CASSSIAGASYNEQFF. CDR3 DNA sequence: TGTGCCAGCAGCTCAATAGCGGGAGCGTCGTACAATGAGCAGTTCTTC.